One T cell receptor (beta chain) is described in this entry. Its antigen is unidentified. Trimming pared 4 bases from V and 9 bases from J, leaving 13 bases between. The CDR3 is 14 residues long. This sample is drawn from a study of T-cell reconstitution after alpha-beta-depleted transplantation in children. Preparing the TCRbeta library involved the use of unique molecular identifiers. Each CDR3 protein gets one entry after TCRdb re-called the PCR reads with MiXCR. Seen here are some 600,000 distinct CDR3 sequences, 10% to 15% observed once, and the top ten hold 2.2%. Study results and caveats: Expanded graft clones numbering several hundred reportedly gave rise to alpha-beta T cells about two months after transplant. Surviving recipient T cells and intrathymic progenitors accounted for some patients' high TCRbeta diversity at day 60. Among T cells one year after transplant, newly produced cells accounted for most counts and diversity.

The sequencing here drew on PBMCs, mostly from graft donor cells, taken 360 days after TCRalphabeta/CD19-depleted stem cell transplant. The V gene is TRBV12-3 or TRBV12-4, the J gene TRBJ1-6; tentatively, D is TRBD1 (5 bases). The origin of this receptor is a male patient aged 5 to 17 who had a stem cell transplant for acute myeloid leukemia, so the T cells may come from the graft donor. Written as DNA, the CDR3 is TGTGCCAGCAGTTGGTCACTCGGGGGTTCACCCCTCCACTTT. The encoded protein is CASSWSLGGSPLHF.